One and the same sample provided the 15 T cell receptor beta chains below, sequenced in a study of cytomegalovirus exposure and HLA in healthy donors. Primers included in the PCR were 60 Vbeta and 13 Jbeta primers. Profiled with immunoSEQ multiplex PCR; TCRdb holds only in-frame clones, not every one. The sample records 30,000 to 40,000 clones, approximately 80% being singletons. The source material was PBMCs. These receptors were obtained from a male donor in good health and CMV-seronegative.

The chain has TRBV5-1 and TRBJ2-1, with D perhaps matching TRBD1 (6 bases). V lost 4 bases and J lost 3, with 14 bases in between. Germline V gene lookup returns CDR1 SGHRS and CDR2 YFSETQ. The CDR3 spans 15 residues. For the CDR3, the DNA is TGCGCCAGCAGCCTACAAGGGGGACACTACAATGAGCAGTTCTTC. Translating gives CASSLQGGHYNEQFF.

The genes are TRBV6-5 and TRBJ2-5; 10 nucleotides line up with TRBD1. The CDR3 has 14 amino acids. The V gene end was trimmed by 2 bases and the J gene end by 5 bases; junction bases not matched to a gene: 2. The germline V gene encodes CDR1 MNHEY and CDR2 SVGAGI. The CDR3 sequence: CASSYRTGGETQYF. The CDR3, as DNA: TGTGCCAGCAGTTACAGGACAGGGGGGGAGACCCAGTACTTC.

This clone has a single count. The chain combines TRBV9 with TRBJ2-1; D is ambiguous. The CDR3 has 15 amino acids. Germline V lookup: CDR1 SGDLS, CDR2 YYNGEE. Trimming removed 2 bases at V and 6 bases at J, with 15 bases between. CDR3 protein: CASSVLQAASNEQFF. In nucleotides, the CDR3 is TGTGCCAGCAGCGTCCTCCAGGCAGCCTCCAATGAGCAGTTCTTC. Filled out from reference TRBV9 and TRBJ2-1, the complete variable domain reads DSGVTQTPKHLITATGQRVTLRCSPRSGDLSVYWYQQSLDQGLQFLIQYYNGEERAKGNILERFSAQQFPDLHSELNLSSLELGDSALYFCASSVLQAASNEQFFGPGTRLTVL.

There are a few counts of this clone. The J gene is TRBJ1-2, the V gene TRBV29-1; TRBD1 aligns across 7 bases. CDR3 length equals 14 residues. Per germline, CDR1 SQVTM and CDR2 ANQGSEA. The J segment lost 3 bases and the V segment lost 3 bases, leaving 7 bases of the junction unmatched. The CDR3 DNA reads as TGCAGCGTTGACGACAGGGTAGGGGACTATGGCTACACCTTC. Protein sequence: CSVDDRVGDYGYTF.

The V call is TRBV6-1, the J call TRBJ1-3, with D possibly TRBD1 on 5 matching bases. CDR1 MNHNS and CDR2 SASEGT come from the germline V gene. Trimming took 6 bases from V and 0 from J, leaving 12 bases between them. This CDR3 is 15 amino acids long. This CDR3 reads CASRALTDSGNTIYF. The CDR3 DNA reads TGTGCCAGCAGGGCACTGACAGACTCTGGAAACACCATATATTTT.

The chain uses TRBV27 and TRBJ2-3; 9 bases fit TRBD1. CDR3 length equals 14 residues. From germline, CDR1 is MNHEY and CDR2 SMNVEV (reference sequence). V shed 4 bases and J 1 base; nucleotides not matched to a gene: 0. The CDR3 region is CASSWTGGTDTQYF. CDR3 coding DNA: TGTGCCAGCAGTTGGACAGGGGGCACAGATACGCAGTATTTT.

This chain uses TRBV6-5 with TRBJ1-2, with D possibly being TRBD1 (6 bases). This CDR3 contains 12 residues. The V end was cut by 5 bases, the J end by 3 bases, with 7 bases between. Germline V gives CDR1 MNHEY, CDR2 SVGAGI. The CDR3 spells CASSRQDYGYTF. The CDR3 DNA follows: TGTGCCAGCAGTAGACAGGACTATGGCTACACCTTC.

The chain links TRBV27 to TRBJ1-1, with D possibly matching TRBD1 (5 bases). Germline V gene sequence: CDR1 MNHEY, CDR2 SMNVEV (reference sequence). The CDR3 consists of 13 residues. The germline V and J ends were trimmed by 5 bases and 1 base, with 8 bases remaining between them. The DNA for the CDR3 is TGTGCCAGCAGTACCCAGGGGAACACTGAAGCTTTCTTT. This codes for CASSTQGNTEAFF.

This clone turned up a few times. The chain is built from TRBV4-1 and TRBJ1-1, with TRBD1 identical over 9 bases. With V trimmed by 0 bases and J by 6 bases, 14 bases remained unmatched. The CDR3 contains 18 residues. Germline values: CDR1 MGHRA, CDR2 YSYEKL. The CDR3 spells CASSQDGDRVGVSAEAFF. The CDR3 nucleotides read TGCGCCAGCAGCCAAGATGGGGACAGGGTGGGGGTGAGCGCTGAAGCTTTCTTT.

This rearrangement joins TRBV7-3 to TRBJ1-1, with D perhaps matching TRBD1 (5 bases). The V end lost 1 base, the J end lost 0 bases, and 12 bases lay between the germline ends. Germline V gene lookup returns CDR1 SGHTA and CDR2 FQGTGA. The CDR3 runs 16 residues. The CDR3 reads CASSLSGGSMNTEAFF. CDR3 in DNA: TGTGCCAGCAGCTTAAGCGGGGGAAGCATGAACACTGAAGCTTTCTTT. Full variable domain (missing parts from reference TRBV7-3 and TRBJ1-1): GAGVSQTPSNKVTEKGKYVELRCDPISGHTALYWYRQSLGQGPEFLIYFQGTGAADDSGLPNDRFFAVRPEGSVSTLKIQRTERGDSAVYLCASSLSGGSMNTEAFFGQGTRLTVV.

The CDR3 DNA is TGCGCCAGCAGCTTGGACAGTTCCTACAATGAGCAGTTCTTC. It encodes CASSLDSSYNEQFF. The rearrangement uses TRBV5-1 and TRBJ2-1; D uncertain. This CDR3 contains 14 residues. Trimming took 0 bases from V and 1 from J, leaving 5 bases between them. Germline V gene lookup returns CDR1 SGHRS and CDR2 YFSETQ.

This clone came up once. The V call is TRBV7-2, the J call TRBJ2-2, with TRBD2 as a possible D gene (6 bases). There are 17 residues in the CDR3. V lost 0 bases, J lost 1 base, and 12 bases lay in between. Germline-derived CDR1 and CDR2 are SGHTA and FQGNSA. The CDR3 reads CASSLAFGGRNTGELFF. CDR3 nucleotide sequence: TGTGCCAGCAGCTTAGCGTTTGGAGGGAGGAACACCGGGGAGCTGTTTTTT.

V gene TRBV28 combines with J gene TRBJ1-1, with D perhaps TRBD1 (5 bases). Germline assignment: CDR1 MDHEN and CDR2 SYDVKM. V lost 6 bases and J lost 0, with 14 bases in between. This CDR3 spans 15 amino acids. The CDR3 DNA sequence: TGTGCCAGCAGCCGTGGAGGGGCAATGAACACTGAAGCTTTCTTT. It specifies CASSRGGAMNTEAFF.

This clone was detected a few times. This sequence joins TRBV7-8 and TRBJ1-5; 8 nucleotides agree with TRBD1. The CDR3 runs to 15 residues. The ends lost 4 bases at V and 7 bases at J; junction bases unmatched: 9. Germline CDR1 SGHVS, CDR2 FQNEAQ. The CDR3 reads CASSSLQGARQPQHF. CDR3 coding DNA: TGTGCCAGCAGCTCCCTTCAGGGGGCAAGGCAGCCCCAGCATTTT.

V usage is TRBV30 and J usage is TRBJ1-6, with 8 bases matching TRBD1. The trim removed 2 bases at V and 4 bases at J, leaving 4 bases unmatched. The CDR3 covers 15 residues. Germline V gene lookup returns CDR1 GTSNPN and CDR2 SVGIG (reference sequence). The CDR3 coding sequence is TGTGCCTGGAGTACAGGGGGTATTTATAATTCACCCCTCCACTTT. It translates to CAWSTGGIYNSPLHF.